Reported below is one T cell receptor beta chain. Recruits, aged roughly 18 to 95 years, lived in 24 US areas. Clinical history reported by participants formed the basis on which cohorts were assigned. The sample comes from a study of blood T cell repertoires in COVID-19. As for the study in general: T cells, B-cell-depleted T cells, or PBMCs provided the cDNA or gDNA that served as material.

In the original workflow: Using reference gene primer amplification, nucleated cell counts were estimated. Measured with immunoSEQ multiplex PCR; TCRdb has only the in-frame clones, and not every one. The DNA was the basis for D and trimming; V, J and clone size are from that table. The data contain 240,000 or so clones, more than 85% of them singletons. The sequence was obtained from a man aged 35 to 55 who had recovered from COVID-19. Material for sequencing was PBMCs or T cells enriched from blood (not recorded which).

In DNA form, the CDR3 reads TGTGCCACCAGCAGCCCATTGCATGGAGCGGAGCAGTACTTC. This sequence encodes CATSSPLHGAEQYF. The rearrangement uses TRBV15 and TRBJ2-7; D ambiguous. CDR1 is LNHNV, CDR2 YYDKDF, per germline (reference sequence). The CDR3 is made up of 14 amino acids. Trimming cost V 3 bases and J 7 bases, with 16 bases left between them.